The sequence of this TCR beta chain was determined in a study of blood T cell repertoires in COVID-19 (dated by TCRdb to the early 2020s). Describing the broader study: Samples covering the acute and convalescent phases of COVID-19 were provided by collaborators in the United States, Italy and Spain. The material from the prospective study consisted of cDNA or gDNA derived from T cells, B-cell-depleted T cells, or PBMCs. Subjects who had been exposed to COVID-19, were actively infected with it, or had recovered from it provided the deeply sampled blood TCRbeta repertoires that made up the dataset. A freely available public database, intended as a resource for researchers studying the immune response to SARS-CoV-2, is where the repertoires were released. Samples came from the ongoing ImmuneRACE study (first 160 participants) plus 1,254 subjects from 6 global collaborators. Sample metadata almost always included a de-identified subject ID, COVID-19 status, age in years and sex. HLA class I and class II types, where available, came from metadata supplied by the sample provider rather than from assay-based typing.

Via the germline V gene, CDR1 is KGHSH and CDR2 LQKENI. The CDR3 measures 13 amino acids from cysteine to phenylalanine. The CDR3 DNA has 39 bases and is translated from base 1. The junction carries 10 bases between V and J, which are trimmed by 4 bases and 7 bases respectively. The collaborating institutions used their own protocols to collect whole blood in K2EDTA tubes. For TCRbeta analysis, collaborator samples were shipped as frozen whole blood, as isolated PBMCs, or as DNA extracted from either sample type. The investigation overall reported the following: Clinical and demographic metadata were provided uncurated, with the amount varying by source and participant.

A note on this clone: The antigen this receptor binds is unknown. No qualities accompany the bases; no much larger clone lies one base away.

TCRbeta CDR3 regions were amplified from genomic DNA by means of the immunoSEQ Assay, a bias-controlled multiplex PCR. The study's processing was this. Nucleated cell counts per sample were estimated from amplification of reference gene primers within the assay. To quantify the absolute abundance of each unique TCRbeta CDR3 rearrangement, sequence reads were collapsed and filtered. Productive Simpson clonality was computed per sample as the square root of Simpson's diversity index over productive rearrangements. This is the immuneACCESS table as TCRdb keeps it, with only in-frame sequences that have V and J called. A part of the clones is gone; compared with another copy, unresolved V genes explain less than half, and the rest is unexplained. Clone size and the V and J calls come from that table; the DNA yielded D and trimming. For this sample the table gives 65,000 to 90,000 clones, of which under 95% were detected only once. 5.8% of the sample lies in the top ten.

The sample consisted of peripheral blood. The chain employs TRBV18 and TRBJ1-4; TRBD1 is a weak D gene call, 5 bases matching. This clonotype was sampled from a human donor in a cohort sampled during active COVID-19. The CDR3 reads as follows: CASSLGRGEKLFF. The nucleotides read TGTGCCAGCTCACTCGGGAGGGGTGAAAAACTGTTTTTT.